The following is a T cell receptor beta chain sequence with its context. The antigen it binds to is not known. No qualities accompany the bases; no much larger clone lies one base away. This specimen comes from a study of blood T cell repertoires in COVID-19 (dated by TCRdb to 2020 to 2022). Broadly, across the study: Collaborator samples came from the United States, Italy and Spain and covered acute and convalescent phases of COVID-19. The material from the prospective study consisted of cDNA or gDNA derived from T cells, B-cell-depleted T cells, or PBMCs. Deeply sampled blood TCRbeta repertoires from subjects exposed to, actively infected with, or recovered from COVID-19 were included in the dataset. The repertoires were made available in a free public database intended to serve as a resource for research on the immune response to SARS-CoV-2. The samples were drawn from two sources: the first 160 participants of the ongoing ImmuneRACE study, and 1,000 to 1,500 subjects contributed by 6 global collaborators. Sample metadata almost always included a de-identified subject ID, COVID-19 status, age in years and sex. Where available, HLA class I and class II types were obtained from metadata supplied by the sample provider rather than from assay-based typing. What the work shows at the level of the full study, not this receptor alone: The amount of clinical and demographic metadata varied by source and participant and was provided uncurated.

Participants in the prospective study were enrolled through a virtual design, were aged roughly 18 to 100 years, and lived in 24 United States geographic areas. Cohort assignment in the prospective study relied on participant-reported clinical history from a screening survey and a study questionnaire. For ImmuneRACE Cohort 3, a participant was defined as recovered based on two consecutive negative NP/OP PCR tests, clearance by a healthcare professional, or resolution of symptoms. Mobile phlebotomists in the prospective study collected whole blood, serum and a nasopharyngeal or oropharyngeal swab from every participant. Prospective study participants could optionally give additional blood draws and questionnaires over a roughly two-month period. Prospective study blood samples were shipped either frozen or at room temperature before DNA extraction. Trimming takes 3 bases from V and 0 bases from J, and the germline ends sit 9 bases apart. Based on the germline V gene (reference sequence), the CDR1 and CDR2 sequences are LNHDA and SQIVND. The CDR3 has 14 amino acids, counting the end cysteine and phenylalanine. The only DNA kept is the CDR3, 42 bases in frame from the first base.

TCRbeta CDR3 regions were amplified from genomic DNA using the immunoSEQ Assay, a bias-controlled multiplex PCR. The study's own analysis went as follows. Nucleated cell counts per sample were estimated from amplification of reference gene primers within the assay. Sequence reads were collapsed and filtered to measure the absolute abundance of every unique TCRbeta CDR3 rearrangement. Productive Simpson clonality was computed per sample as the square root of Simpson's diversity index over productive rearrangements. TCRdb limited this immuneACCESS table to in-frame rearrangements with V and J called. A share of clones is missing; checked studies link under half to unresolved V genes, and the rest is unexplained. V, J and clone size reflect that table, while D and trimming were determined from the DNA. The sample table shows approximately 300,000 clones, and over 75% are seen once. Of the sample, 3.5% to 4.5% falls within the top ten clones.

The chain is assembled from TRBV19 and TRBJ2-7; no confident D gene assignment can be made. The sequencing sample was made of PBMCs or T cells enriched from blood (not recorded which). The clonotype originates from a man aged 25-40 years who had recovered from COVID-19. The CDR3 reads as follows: CASSIPGRSYEQYF. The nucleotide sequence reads TGTGCCAGTAGTATCCCAGGTCGCTCCTACGAGCAGTACTTC.